One sample yielded the 6 T cell receptor beta chains listed below, sequenced in a study of a mutant IDH1 vaccine in newly diagnosed glioma. Documented time point: week 23, last vaccination. Topical imiquimod accompanied each vaccine dose, which consisted of 300 ug of mutant IDH1 20-mer peptide. Their antigen targets remain unknown. TCRdb's copy holds only in-frame clones and misses some; the assay was immunoSEQ multiplex PCR. The data contain approximately 28,000 clones, more than 70% of them singletons. Specimen: PBMCs, collected from a glioma patient whose treatment included an IDH1 peptide vaccine. These receptors originate from a woman younger than 35 with glioma.

This rearrangement joins TRBV18 to TRBJ1-1; D unclear. The CDR3 length is 11 residues. Germline V gene sequence: CDR1 KGHSH, CDR2 LQKENI. V was clipped by 5 bases and J by 6 bases, with 7 bases between them. The CDR3 loop reads CASSSGPEAFF. The DNA for the CDR3 is TGTGCCAGCTCATCCGGGCCTGAAGCTTTCTTT. Filled out from reference TRBV18 and TRBJ1-1, the complete variable domain reads NAGVMQNPRHLVRRRGQEARLRCSPMKGHSHVYWYRQLPEEGLKFMVYLQKENIIDESGMPKERFSAEFPKEGPSILRIQQVVRGDSAAYFCASSSGPEAFFGQGTRLTVV.

The rearrangement joins TRBV2 to TRBJ1-2; a weak D match, TRBD1 (6 bases). The germline V gene encodes CDR1 SNHLY and CDR2 FYNNEI. This CDR3 contains 18 residues. Trimming left V 5 bases short and J 2 bases short, with 24 bases between. In DNA form, the CDR3 reads TGTGCCAGCAGTCCTGGTGTGCAGGGGCAACCGGGAAACTATGGCTACACCTTC. It is translated as CASSPGVQGQPGNYGYTF.

Written as DNA, the CDR3 is TGTGCCAGTATTTTGGGACAGTCTATGAACACTGAAGCTTTCTTT. It yields the protein CASILGQSMNTEAFF. The rearrangement links TRBV28 to TRBJ1-1; 7 bases are a match to TRBD1. The CDR3 totals 15 residues. Trimming took 9 bases from V and 0 from J; bases not matched to a gene: 10. Looked up from germline, CDR1 is MDHEN and CDR2 is SYDVKM.

V gene TRBV5-1 combines with J gene TRBJ2-3; TRBD2 matches 8 bases. Losses at the gene ends were 6 bases for V and 4 bases for J; bases not matched to a gene: 10. CDR1 and CDR2 from the germline V gene are SGHRS and YFSETQ. The CDR3 length is 15 residues. The CDR3 nucleotides are TGCGCCAGCATGCGGGGGGCATCGGTTCCAGATACGCAGTATTTT. It specifies CASMRGASVPDTQYF.

The rearrangement links TRBV11-3 to TRBJ2-7; D is uncertain. The germline V and J ends were trimmed by 1 base and 3 bases, with 10 bases remaining between them. This CDR3 is built from 14 residues. Per germline, CDR1 SGHNT and CDR2 YENEEA. CDR3 sequence reads: CASSLAADYYEQYF. In DNA, the CDR3 is TGTGCCAGCAGCTTAGCGGCAGATTACTACGAGCAGTACTTC. Combining the CDR3 with reference TRBV11-3 and TRBJ2-7 gives the whole variable domain EAGVVQSPRYKIIEKKQPVAFWCNPISGHNTLYWYLQNLGQGPELLIRYENEEAVDDSQLPKDRFSAERLKGVDSTLKIQPAELGDSAVYLCASSLAADYYEQYFGPGTRLTVT.

This clone was detected only once. The chain employs TRBV5-6 and TRBJ2-5, with D possibly TRBD1 on 5 matching bases. Trimming took 0 bases from V and 2 from J, leaving 8 bases between them. The CDR3 extends over 14 amino acids. CDR1 and CDR2 (germline): SGHDT, YYEEEE. CDR3 loop: CASSLVGLQETQYF. The CDR3 coding sequence is TGTGCCAGCAGCTTGGTGGGGCTACAAGAGACCCAGTACTTC.